The 14 T cell receptor beta chains below come from one sample, sequenced in a study of blood T cell repertoires in COVID-19. Only in-frame clones appear in the TCRdb table, and some are missing; sequencing was by immunoSEQ multiplex PCR. In the table there are fewer than 200,000 clones, 86% of which are singletons. The sample taken for sequencing was PBMCs or T cells enriched from blood (not recorded which). The receptors originated from a woman aged 40 to 55 in a cohort exposed to, infected with or recovered from COVID-19 (not recorded which).

This chain connects TRBV11-2 to TRBJ2-1; TRBD2 agrees at 10 bases. Germline trimming cut 3 bases from V and 7 bases from J; bases unmatched to any gene: 3. This CDR3 contains 14 residues. Germline loops: CDR1 SGHAT, CDR2 FQNNGV. The CDR3 coding sequence is TGTGCCAGCAGCTTCAGCGGGAGGGGTAATGAGCAGTTCTTC. It yields the protein CASSFSGRGNEQFF.

The chain combines TRBV11-2 with TRBJ2-7; 11 nucleotides line up with TRBD2. J gave up 6 bases and V 5 bases, and 3 bases lay outside the gene matches. CDR3 size: 13 residues. In germline, CDR1 is SGHAT, CDR2 FQNNGV. CDR3 nucleotides: TGTGCCAGCAGCCCCGGACTAGCGGGCGAGCAGTACTTC. Protein: CASSPGLAGEQYF.

The V and J genes are TRBV6-5 and TRBJ2-4, with D possibly being TRBD2 (6 bases). Trimming shortened V by 2 bases and J by 1 base, and 6 bases separated the two germline ends. The CDR3 is 14 amino acids. In germline, CDR1 is MNHEY, CDR2 SVGAGI. The CDR3 DNA sequence: TGTGCCAGCAGTTACGGGGGGGCCAAAAACATTCAGTACTTC. It translates to CASSYGGAKNIQYF.

CDR3 DNA sequence: TGTGCCAGCTCCCTGGTGACAGGACCGAACACTGAAGCTTTCTTT. Translated, it gives CASSLVTGPNTEAFF. This chain uses TRBV18 with TRBJ1-1, with D perhaps TRBD1 (6 bases). CDR1 is KGHSH and CDR2 is LQKENI in the germline V gene. The CDR3 contains 15 residues. Trimming cost V 6 bases and J 1 base, with 15 bases left between them.

In DNA form, the CDR3 reads TGTGCCAGCAGCGAGGACAGAGCCAAAAACATTCAGTACTTC. This sequence encodes CASSEDRAKNIQYF. The chain links TRBV5-6 to TRBJ2-4; a weak D match, TRBD1 (6 bases). V was trimmed by 4 bases and J by 0 bases, leaving 8 bases between them. CDR1 and CDR2 from the germline V gene are SGHDT and YYEEEE. This CDR3 spans 14 amino acids.

The rearrangement joins TRBV3-1 (or the pseudogene TRBV3-2) to TRBJ2-1; a possible D gene is TRBD1 (7 bases). Germline loops: CDR1 LGHDT, CDR2 YNNKEL (reference sequence). V lost 4 bases to trimming and J lost 4 bases, with 17 bases between them. CDR3 length: 16 amino acids. CDR3 region: CASSPAKGAGYNEQFF. DNA of the CDR3: TGTGCCAGCAGCCCAGCGAAGGGGGCGGGATACAATGAGCAGTTCTTC.

V and J are TRBV6-4 and TRBJ2-2; 7 nucleotides agree with TRBD2. V lost 3 bases, J lost 4 bases, and 5 bases stayed unmatched. Germline-derived CDR1 and CDR2 are MRHNA and SNTAGT. CDR3 length: 15 amino acids. The CDR3 spells CASSETGGGTGELFF. In DNA form, the CDR3 reads TGTGCCAGCAGTGAGACGGGAGGAGGCACCGGGGAGCTGTTTTTT.

The gene calls are TRBV27 and TRBJ1-2; 8 positions agree with TRBD1. The germline CDR1 and CDR2 sequences are MNHEY and SMNVEV (reference sequence). The trim removed 4 bases at V and 4 bases at J, leaving 20 bases unmatched. This CDR3 spans 19 amino acids. The CDR3 DNA is TGTGCCAGCAGTTCTTATACGCGGCGAGGCAGGGGGCCAGTCTATGGCTACACCTTC. Protein: CASSSYTRRGRGPVYGYTF.

The rearrangement uses TRBV9 and TRBJ2-7, with TRBD2 as a possible D gene (6 bases). The CDR3 consists of 16 residues. Trimming left V 4 bases short and J 2 bases short, with 19 bases between. Germline-derived CDR1 and CDR2 are SGDLS and YYNGEE. The CDR3 DNA follows: TGTGCCAGCAGCCCTCAAGGAGCGGGCCCTACCTACGAGCAGTACTTC. Protein product: CASSPQGAGPTYEQYF. The full variable domain, completed using reference TRBV9 and TRBJ2-7, is DSGVTQTPKHLITATGQRVTLRCSPRSGDLSVYWYQQSLDQGLQFLIQYYNGEERAKGNILERFSAQQFPDLHSELNLSSLELGDSALYFCASSPQGAGPTYEQYFGPGTRLTVT.

The rearrangement uses TRBV24-1 and TRBJ2-5; 10 nucleotides agree with TRBD1. The CDR3 has 17 residues. Germline V gene data show CDR1 as KGHDR and CDR2 as SFDVKD. V trimming: 2 bases; J trimming: 0 bases; junction bases outside the gene matches: 5. CDR3 bases: TGTGCCACCAGTGATTCTAGACAGGGGGCCTACCAAGAGACCCAGTACTTC. Its translation is CATSDSRQGAYQETQYF.

The gene calls are TRBV10-1 and TRBJ2-7; D not certain. In germline, CDR1 is WNHNN, CDR2 SYGVQD (reference sequence). V was clipped by 4 bases and J by 0 bases, with 7 bases between them. The length of the CDR3 is 13 residues. CDR3 nucleotide sequence: TGCGCCAGCAGTGGGAGTTACTCCTACGAGCAGTACTTC. Encoded protein: CASSGSYSYEQYF.

This chain links TRBV4-1 with TRBJ1-4; D perhaps matches TRBD1 (6 bases). Germline values: CDR1 MGHRA, CDR2 YSYEKL. The CDR3 loop spans 18 amino acids. The V and J ends lost 4 bases and 0 bases respectively, with 18 bases between them. The CDR3 sequence is CASSPTSGEGATNEKLFF. The CDR3 DNA reads TGCGCCAGCAGCCCGACCTCAGGGGAGGGTGCAACTAATGAAAAACTGTTTTTT.

This clone was picked up one time. This chain links TRBV4-1 with TRBJ1-4, with 8 bases lining up with TRBD1. The V gene's germline CDR1 is MGHRA and CDR2 YSYEKL. The CDR3 is 16 amino acids. V lost 4 bases, J lost 6 bases, and 10 bases stayed unmatched. CDR3 protein: CASSPGSTGEDEKLFF. Here the CDR3 DNA reads TGCGCCAGCAGCCCCGGCTCGACAGGGGAGGATGAAAAACTGTTTTTT.

The chain employs TRBV6-2 or TRBV6-3 and TRBJ2-1, with D maybe TRBD1 (5 bases). The V and J ends lost 0 bases and 9 bases respectively, with 12 bases between them. CDR1 and CDR2 (germline): MNHEY, SVGEGT. CDR3 length: 14 amino acids. CDR3 DNA: TGTGCCAGCAGTTACTCGTTCTGGGGCGTTGAGCAGTTCTTC. It codes for CASSYSFWGVEQFF.